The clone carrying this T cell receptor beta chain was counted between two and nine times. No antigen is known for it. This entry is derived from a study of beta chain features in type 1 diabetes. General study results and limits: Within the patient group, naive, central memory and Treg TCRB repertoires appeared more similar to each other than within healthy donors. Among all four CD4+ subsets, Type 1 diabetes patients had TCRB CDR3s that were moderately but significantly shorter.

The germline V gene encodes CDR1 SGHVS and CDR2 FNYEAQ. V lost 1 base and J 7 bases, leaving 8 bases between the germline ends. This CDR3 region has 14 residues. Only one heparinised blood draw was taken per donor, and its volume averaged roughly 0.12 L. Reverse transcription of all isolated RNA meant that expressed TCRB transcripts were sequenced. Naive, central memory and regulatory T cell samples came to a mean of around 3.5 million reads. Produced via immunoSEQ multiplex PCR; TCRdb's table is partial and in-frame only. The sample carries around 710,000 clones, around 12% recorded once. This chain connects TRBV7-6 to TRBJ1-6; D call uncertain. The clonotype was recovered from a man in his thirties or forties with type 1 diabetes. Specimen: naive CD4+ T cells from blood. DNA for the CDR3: TGTGCCAGCAGCTTAGAAGGAGCCAATTCACCCCTCCACTTT. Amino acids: CASSLEGANSPLHF.